What follows is one T cell receptor (beta chain) and its context. Cohort assignment relied on participant-reported clinical history. Donors in Cohort 3 who had recovered were those with two negative PCRs, healthcare professional clearance, or resolution of their symptoms. Produced via immunoSEQ multiplex PCR; TCRdb's table is partial and in-frame only. Among roughly 400,000 clones, about 90% were seen once, and the ten largest hold 0.6% to 0.7%. These data come from a study of blood T cell repertoires in COVID-19. Across the whole study: Sites across the United States, Italy and Spain contributed samples from acute and convalescent COVID-19.

J was trimmed by 0 bases and V by 2 bases; bases with no gene match: 8. CDR3 length: 17 amino acids. Germline assignment: CDR1 SGHRS and CDR2 YFSETQ. The sequence came from a man in his late teens or twenties who had recovered from COVID-19. This chain joins TRBV5-1 and TRBJ1-3; TRBD1 aligns across 7 bases. The sequencing input was PBMCs or T cells enriched from blood (not recorded which). The DNA for the CDR3 is TGCGCCAGCAGCTTAGTAGGACAGGCCTCCTCTGGAAACACCATATATTTT. Protein product: CASSLVGQASSGNTIYF.